The T cell receptor beta chain described here comes from a study of control samples from healthy donors and cancer patients. Sequencing used immunoSEQ multiplex PCR; TCRdb keeps in-frame clones, though not all of them. Seen here are about 120,000 clones, approximately 90% observed once, and the top ten hold 1.1%. The specimen sequenced was PBMCs. The source is a woman aged 45 to 65 with colorectal cancer.

The CDR3 DNA reads TGTGCCTGGAGTACCGGACAAAACACCGGGGAGCTGTTTTTT. Translating it yields CAWSTGQNTGELFF. This chain uses TRBV30 with TRBJ2-2, with a tentative D call TRBD1 (5 bases). The V end lost 2 bases, the J end lost 2 bases, and 9 bases lay between the germline ends. The CDR3 covers 14 residues. Germline CDR1 GTSNPN, CDR2 SVGIG (reference sequence).